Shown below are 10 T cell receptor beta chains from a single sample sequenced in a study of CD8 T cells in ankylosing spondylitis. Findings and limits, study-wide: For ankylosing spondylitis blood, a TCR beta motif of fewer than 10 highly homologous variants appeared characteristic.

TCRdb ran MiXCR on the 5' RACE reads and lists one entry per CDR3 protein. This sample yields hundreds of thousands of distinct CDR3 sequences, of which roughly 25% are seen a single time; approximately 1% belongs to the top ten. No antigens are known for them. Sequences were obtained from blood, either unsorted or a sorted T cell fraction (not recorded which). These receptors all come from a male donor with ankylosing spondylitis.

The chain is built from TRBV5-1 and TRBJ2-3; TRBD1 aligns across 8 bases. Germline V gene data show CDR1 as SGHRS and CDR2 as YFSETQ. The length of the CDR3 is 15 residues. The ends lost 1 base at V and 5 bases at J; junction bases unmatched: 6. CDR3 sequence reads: CASSLNRGDQDTQYF. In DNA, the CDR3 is TGCGCCAGCAGCTTGAACAGGGGGGACCAAGATACGCAGTATTTT. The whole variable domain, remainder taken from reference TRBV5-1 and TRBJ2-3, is KAGVTQTPRYLIKTRGQQVTLSCSPISGHRSVSWYQQTPGQGLQFLFEYFSETQRNKGNFPGRFSGRQFSNSRSEMNVSTLELGDSALYLCASSLNRGDQDTQYFGPGTRLTVL.

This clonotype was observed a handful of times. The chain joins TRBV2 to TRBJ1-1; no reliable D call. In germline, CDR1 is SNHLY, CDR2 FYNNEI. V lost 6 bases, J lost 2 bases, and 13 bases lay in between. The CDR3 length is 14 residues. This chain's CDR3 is CASRVTRDNTEAFF. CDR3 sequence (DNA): TGTGCCAGCAGAGTGACCCGAGACAACACTGAAGCTTTCTTT.

The CDR3 bases are TGCAGCGTTGTCGCAGAAAGGATCCACGAGCAGTACTTC. This codes for CSVVAERIHEQYF. The chain recombines TRBV29-1 with TRBJ2-7; no clear D. V lost 4 bases and J lost 5, with 15 bases in between. CDR1 SQVTM and CDR2 ANQGSEA come from the germline V gene. The CDR3 covers 13 residues.

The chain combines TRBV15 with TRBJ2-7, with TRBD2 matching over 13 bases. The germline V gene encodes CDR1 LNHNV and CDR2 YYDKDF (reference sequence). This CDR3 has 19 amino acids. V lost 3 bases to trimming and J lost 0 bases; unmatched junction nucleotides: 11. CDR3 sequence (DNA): TGTGCCACCAGCAGGCCTGGACACCGGACTAGCGGGAGCTCCTACGAGCAGTACTTC. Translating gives CATSRPGHRTSGSSYEQYF.

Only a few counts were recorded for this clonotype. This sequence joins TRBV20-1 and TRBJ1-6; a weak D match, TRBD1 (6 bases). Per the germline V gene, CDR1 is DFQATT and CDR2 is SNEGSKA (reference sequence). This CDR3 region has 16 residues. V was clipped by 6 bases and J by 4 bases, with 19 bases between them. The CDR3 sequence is CSADGTQVPYNSPLHF. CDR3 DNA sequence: TGCAGTGCGGACGGGACACAGGTTCCGTATAATTCACCCCTCCACTTT.

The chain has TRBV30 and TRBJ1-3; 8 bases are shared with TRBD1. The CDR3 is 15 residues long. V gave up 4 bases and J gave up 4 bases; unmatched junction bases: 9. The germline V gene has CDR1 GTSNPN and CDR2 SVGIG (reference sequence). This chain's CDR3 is CAWNLGQGSGNTIYF. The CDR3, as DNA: TGTGCCTGGAATCTCGGACAGGGATCAGGAAACACCATATATTTT.

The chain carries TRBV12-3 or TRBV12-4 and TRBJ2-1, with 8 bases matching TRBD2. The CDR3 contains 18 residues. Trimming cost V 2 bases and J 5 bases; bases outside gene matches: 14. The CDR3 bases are TGTGCCAGCAGTTTACCAAGCGGGGGTCTTCGCGTTGACAATGAGCAGTTCTTC. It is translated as CASSLPSGGLRVDNEQFF.

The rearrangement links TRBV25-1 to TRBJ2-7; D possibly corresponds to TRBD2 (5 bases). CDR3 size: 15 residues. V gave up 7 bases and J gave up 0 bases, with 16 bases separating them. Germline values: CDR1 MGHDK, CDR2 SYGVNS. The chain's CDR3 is CASTQTGSSSYEQYF. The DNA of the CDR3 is TGTGCCAGCACCCAGACGGGATCCTCCTCCTACGAGCAGTACTTC.

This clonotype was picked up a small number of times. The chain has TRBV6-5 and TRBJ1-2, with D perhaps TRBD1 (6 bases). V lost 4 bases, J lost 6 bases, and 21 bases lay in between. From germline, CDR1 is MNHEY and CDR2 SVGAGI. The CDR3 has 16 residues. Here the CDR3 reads CASSSYLRGGENGYTF. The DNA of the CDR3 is TGTGCCAGCAGTTCATACCTCAGGGGCGGGGAGAATGGCTACACCTTC.

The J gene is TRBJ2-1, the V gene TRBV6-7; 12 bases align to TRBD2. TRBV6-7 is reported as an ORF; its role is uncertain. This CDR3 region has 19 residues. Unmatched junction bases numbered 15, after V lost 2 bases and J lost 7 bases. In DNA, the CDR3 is TGTGCCAGCAGTTACGTGACTAGCGGGAGAACAGATCCTCGGAATGAGCAGTTCTTC. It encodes CASSYVTSGRTDPRNEQFF.